Included here is one TCR beta chain sequence, with context. The target antigen is unknown. The sample originates from a study of CD8 T cells in ankylosing spondylitis. CDR1 is SGHTA, CDR2 FQGNSA, per germline. V dropped 1 base and J dropped 5; count of bases not matched to a gene: 6. The CDR3 is made up of 16 amino acids. Study outcomes and limitations: Reportedly, significant enrichment of disease-linked clones occurred in matched ankylosing spondylitis synovial fluid.

TCRdb redid the calling of the 5' RACE reads with MiXCR, one entry per CDR3 protein. The repertoire has fewer than 400,000 distinct CDR3 sequences, around 15% of them found once; the top ten carry 1.1%. The chain couples TRBV7-2 to TRBJ1-1; 11 bases are a match to TRBD1. The clonotype originates from a male donor with ankylosing spondylitis or in good health (not recorded which). Source material: blood, either unsorted or a sorted T cell fraction (not recorded which). Here the CDR3 reads CASSLVMGQGETEAFF. The CDR3 DNA reads TGTGCCAGCAGCTTAGTTATGGGACAGGGGGAAACTGAAGCTTTCTTT.